This T cell receptor (beta chain) was retrieved from a study of control samples from healthy donors and cancer patients (dated by TCRdb to 2018 to 2020). With regard to this clone: Its antigen is unknown. Base qualities are not recorded, but no much larger clone differs from it by a single base.

Library method: the immunoSEQ multiplex PCR assay. Imported from immuneACCESS, the table was reduced by TCRdb to in-frame sequences with V and J called. These copies leave out some clones; in studies compared against another copy, an unresolved V gene accounts for under half, and the cause of the remainder is not known. The sample profile shows over 30,000 clones; around 86% of them were found once. The top ten clones comprise approximately 1.5% of the sample. Counted from cysteine to phenylalanine, this CDR3 has 15 amino acids. Of the read, only the CDR3 DNA is kept; its 45 bases are in frame from base 1. The germline V and J ends show losses of 4 bases and 5 bases respectively, and no gene match explains 8 bases of the junction. Taken from the germline V gene, the CDR1 and CDR2 loops are KGHSH and LQKENI.

Material for sequencing was PBMCs. This receptor was identified in a woman in her 40s with lung cancer. The V gene is TRBV18 and the J gene is TRBJ1-1, with 9 middle bases fitting TRBD1. The CDR3 amino acid sequence is: CASSQRTGEVTEAFF. The nucleotide sequence reads TGTGCCAGCTCACAACGGACAGGGGAGGTAACTGAAGCTTTCTTT.